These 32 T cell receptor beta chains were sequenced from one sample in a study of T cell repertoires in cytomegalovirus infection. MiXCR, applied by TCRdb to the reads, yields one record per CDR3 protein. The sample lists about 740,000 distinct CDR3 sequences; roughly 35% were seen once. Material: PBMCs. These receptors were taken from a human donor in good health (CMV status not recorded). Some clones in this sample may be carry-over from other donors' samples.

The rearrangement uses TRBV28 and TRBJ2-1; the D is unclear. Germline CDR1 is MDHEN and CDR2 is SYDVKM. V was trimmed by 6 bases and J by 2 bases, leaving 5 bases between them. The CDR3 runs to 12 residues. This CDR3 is CASRPPYNEQFF. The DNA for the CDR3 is TGTGCCAGCAGACCCCCCTACAATGAGCAGTTCTTC.

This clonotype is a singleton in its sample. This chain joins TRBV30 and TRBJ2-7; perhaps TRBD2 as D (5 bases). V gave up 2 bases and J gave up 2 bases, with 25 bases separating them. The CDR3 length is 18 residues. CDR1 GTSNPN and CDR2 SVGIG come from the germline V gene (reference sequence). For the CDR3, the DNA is TGTGCCTGGAGTCCGAACCAGTTTCAGAGGGCCGGACCCTACGAGCAGTACTTC. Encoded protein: CAWSPNQFQRAGPYEQYF.

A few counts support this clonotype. For the CDR3, the DNA is TGTGCCAGCAGCTTGCACAGGGTGACGGGGAACACTGAAGCTTTCTTT. Amino acids: CASSLHRVTGNTEAFF. The rearrangement links TRBV5-6 to TRBJ1-1, with D possibly TRBD1 on 6 matching bases. V was shortened by 1 base and J by 1 base, with 14 bases between the two germline ends. This CDR3 contains 16 residues. Looked up from germline, CDR1 is SGHDT and CDR2 is YYEEEE.

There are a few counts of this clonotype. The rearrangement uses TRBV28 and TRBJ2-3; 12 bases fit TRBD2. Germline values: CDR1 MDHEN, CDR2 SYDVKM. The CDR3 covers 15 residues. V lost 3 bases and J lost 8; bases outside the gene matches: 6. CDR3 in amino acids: CASSFRTSGGLTQYF. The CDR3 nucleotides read TGTGCCAGCAGTTTCCGCACTAGCGGGGGGCTTACGCAGTATTTT.

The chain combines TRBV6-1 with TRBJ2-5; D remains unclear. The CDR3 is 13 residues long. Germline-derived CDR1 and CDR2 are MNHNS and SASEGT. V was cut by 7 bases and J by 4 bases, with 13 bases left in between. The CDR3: CASTQAPRETQYF. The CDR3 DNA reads TGTGCCAGCACCCAGGCTCCCCGAGAGACCCAGTACTTC.

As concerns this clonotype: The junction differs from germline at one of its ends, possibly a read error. The CDR3 spells CASRYWAGSNYGYTF. For the CDR3, the DNA is TGTGCCAGCAGGTACTGGGCAGGGAGTAACTATGGCTACACCTTC. V gene TRBV6-8 combines with J gene TRBJ1-2; the D gene is possibly TRBD1 (5 bases). Germline values: CDR1 MNHGY, CDR2 SAAAGT. CDR3 length: 15 residues.

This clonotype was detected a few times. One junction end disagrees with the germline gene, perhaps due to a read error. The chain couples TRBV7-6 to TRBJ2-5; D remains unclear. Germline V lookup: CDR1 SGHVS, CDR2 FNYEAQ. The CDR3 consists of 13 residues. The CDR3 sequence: CASSLGYRETQYF. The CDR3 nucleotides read TGTGCTAGCAGCTTAGGGTACCGAGAGACCCAGTACTTC.

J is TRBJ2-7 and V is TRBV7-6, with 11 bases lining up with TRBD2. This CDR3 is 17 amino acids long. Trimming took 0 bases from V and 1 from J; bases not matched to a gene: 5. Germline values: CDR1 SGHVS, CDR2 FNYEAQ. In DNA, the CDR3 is TGTGCCAGCAGCTTAGCGGCCGGGACTAGCGGTTCCTACGAGCAGTACTTC. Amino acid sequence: CASSLAAGTSGSYEQYF.

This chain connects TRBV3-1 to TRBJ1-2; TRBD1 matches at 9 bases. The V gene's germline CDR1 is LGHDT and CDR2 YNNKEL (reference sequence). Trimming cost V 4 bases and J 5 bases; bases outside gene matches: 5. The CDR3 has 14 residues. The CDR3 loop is CASSPLTGGYGYTF. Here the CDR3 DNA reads TGTGCCAGCAGCCCGCTGACAGGGGGGTATGGCTACACCTTC.

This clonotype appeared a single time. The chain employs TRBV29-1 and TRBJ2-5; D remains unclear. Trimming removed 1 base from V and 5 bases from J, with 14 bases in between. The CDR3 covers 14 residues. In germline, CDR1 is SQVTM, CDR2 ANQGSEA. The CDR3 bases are TGCAGCGTTGAAGGCGGCCAGGCATGGGAGACCCAGTACTTC. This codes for CSVEGGQAWETQYF.

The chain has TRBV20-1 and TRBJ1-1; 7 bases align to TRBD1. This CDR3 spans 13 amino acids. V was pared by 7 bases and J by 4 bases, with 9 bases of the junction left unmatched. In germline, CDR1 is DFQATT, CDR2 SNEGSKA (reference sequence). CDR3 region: CSVPPTGRTEAFF. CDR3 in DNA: TGCAGTGTCCCACCGACAGGGCGCACTGAAGCTTTCTTT.

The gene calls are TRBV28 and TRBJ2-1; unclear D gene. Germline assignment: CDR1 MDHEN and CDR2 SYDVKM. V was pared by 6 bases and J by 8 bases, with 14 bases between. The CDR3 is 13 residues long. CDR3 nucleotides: TGTGCCAGCAGCCGCGGACCTTTTGATGAGCAGTTCTTC. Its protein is CASSRGPFDEQFF. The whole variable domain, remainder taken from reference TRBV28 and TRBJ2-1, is DVKVTQSSRYLVKRTGEKVFLECVQDMDHENMFWYRQDPGLGLRLIYFSYDVKMKEKGDIPEGYSVSREKKERFSLILESASTNQTSMYLCASSRGPFDEQFFGPGTRLTVL.

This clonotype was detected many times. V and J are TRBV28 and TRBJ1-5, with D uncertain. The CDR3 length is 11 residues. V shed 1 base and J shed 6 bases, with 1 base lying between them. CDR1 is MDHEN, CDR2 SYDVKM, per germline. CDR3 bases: TGTGCCAGCAGTTTATCTCAGCCCCAGCATTTT. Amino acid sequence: CASSLSQPQHF. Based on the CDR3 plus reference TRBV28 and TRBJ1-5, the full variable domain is DVKVTQSSRYLVKRTGEKVFLECVQDMDHENMFWYRQDPGLGLRLIYFSYDVKMKEKGDIPEGYSVSREKKERFSLILESASTNQTSMYLCASSLSQPQHFGDGTRLSIL.

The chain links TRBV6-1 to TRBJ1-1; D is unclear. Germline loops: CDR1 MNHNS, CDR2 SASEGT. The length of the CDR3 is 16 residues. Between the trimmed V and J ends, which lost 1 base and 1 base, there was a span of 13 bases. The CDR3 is CASSEVGWAENTEAFF. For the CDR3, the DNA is TGTGCCAGCAGTGAAGTCGGTTGGGCGGAGAACACTGAAGCTTTCTTT.

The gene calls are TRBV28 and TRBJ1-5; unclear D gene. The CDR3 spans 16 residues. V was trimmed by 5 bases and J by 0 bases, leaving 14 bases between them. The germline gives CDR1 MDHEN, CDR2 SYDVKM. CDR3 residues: CASSNPTGHSNQPQHF. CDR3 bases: TGTGCCAGCAGTAACCCGACCGGGCATAGCAATCAGCCCCAGCATTTT. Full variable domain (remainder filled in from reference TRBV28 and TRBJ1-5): DVKVTQSSRYLVKRTGEKVFLECVQDMDHENMFWYRQDPGLGLRLIYFSYDVKMKEKGDIPEGYSVSREKKERFSLILESASTNQTSMYLCASSNPTGHSNQPQHFGDGTRLSIL.

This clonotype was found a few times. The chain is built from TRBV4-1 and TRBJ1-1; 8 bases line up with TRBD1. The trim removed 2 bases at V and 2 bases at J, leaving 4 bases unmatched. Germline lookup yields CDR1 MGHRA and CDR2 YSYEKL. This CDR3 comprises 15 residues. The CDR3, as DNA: TGCGCCAGCAGCCAACCAGACAGGGGAAACACTGAAGCTTTCTTT. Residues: CASSQPDRGNTEAFF.

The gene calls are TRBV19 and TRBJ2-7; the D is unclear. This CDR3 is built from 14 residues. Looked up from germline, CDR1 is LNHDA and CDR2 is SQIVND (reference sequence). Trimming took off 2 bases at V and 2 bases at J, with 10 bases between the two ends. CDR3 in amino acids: CASSIKGSTYEQYF. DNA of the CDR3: TGTGCCAGTAGTATAAAAGGAAGCACCTACGAGCAGTACTTC.

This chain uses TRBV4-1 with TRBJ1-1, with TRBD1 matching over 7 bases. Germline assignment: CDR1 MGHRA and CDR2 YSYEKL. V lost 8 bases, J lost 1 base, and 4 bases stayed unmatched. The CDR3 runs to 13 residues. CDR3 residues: CASEGDRNTEAFF. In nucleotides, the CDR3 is TGCGCCAGCGAGGGGGACAGGAACACTGAAGCTTTCTTT.

The CDR3 sequence is CASSLDGESNQPQHF. Here the CDR3 DNA reads TGTGCCAGCAGCTTAGATGGGGAGAGCAATCAGCCCCAGCATTTT. The chain has TRBV7-6 and TRBJ1-5; D remains unclear. Germline CDR1 and CDR2: SGHVS and FNYEAQ. The CDR3 length is 15 residues. Trimming cost V 1 base and J 1 base, with 8 bases left between them.

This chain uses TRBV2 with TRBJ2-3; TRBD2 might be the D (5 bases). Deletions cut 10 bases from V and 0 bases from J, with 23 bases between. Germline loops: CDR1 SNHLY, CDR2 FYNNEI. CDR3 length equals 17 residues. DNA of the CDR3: TGTGCCAACAATCGAGGAGGAGGTCCAGATAGCACAGATACGCAGTATTTT. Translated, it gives CANNRGGGPDSTDTQYF.

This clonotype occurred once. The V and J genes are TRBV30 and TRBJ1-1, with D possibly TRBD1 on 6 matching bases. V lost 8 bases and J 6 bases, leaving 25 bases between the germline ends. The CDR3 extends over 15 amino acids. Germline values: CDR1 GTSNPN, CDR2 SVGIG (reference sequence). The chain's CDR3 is CALGVWGGAGSEAFF. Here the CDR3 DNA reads TGTGCCCTGGGGGTTTGGGGGGGCGCCGGCTCTGAAGCTTTCTTT.

CDR3 sequence: CSARGTTGLFQPQHF. Written as DNA, the CDR3 is TGCAGTGCTAGAGGTACAACAGGGCTCTTCCAGCCCCAGCATTTT. The V gene is TRBV20-1, the J gene TRBJ1-5; tentatively, D is TRBD1 (6 bases). The CDR3 contains 15 residues. Germline CDR1 is DFQATT and CDR2 is SNEGSKA (reference sequence). The V end was cut by 1 base, the J end by 7 bases, with 17 bases between.

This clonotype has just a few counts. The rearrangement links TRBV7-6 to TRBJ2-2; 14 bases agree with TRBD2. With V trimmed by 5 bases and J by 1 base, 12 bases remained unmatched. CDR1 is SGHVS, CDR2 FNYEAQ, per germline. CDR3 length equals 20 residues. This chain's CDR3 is CASSLPVGLAGAMNTGELFF. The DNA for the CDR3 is TGTGCCAGCAGCCTCCCGGTGGGACTAGCGGGGGCCATGAACACCGGGGAGCTGTTTTTT.

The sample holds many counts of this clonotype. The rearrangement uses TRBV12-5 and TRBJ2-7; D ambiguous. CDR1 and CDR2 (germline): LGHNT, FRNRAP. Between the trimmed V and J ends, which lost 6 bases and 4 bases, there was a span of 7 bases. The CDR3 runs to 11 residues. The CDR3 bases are TGTGCTAGTGGCCTGGGGTACGAGCAGTACTTC. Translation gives CASGLGYEQYF. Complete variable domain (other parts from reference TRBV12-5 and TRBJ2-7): DARVTQTPRHKVTEMGQEVTMRCQPILGHNTVFWYRQTMMQGLELLAYFRNRAPLDDSGMPKDRFSAEMPDATLATLKIQPSEPRDSAVYFCASGLGYEQYFGPGTRLTVT.

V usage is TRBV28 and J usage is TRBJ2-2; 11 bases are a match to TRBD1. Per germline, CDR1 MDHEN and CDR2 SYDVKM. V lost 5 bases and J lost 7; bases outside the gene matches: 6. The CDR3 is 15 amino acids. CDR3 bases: TGTGCCAGCAGTAGTGGGACAGGGGGATTCGGGGAGCTGTTTTTT. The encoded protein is CASSSGTGGFGELFF.

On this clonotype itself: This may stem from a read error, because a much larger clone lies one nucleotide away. The CDR3 bases are TGTGCCAGCAGCGACCCTTTCGGGAGGGCATCCTTAGATACGCAGTATTTT. This sequence encodes CASSDPFGRASLDTQYF. The chain links TRBV7-8 to TRBJ2-3; 8 bases match TRBD2. The CDR3 is made up of 17 amino acids. The germline gives CDR1 SGHVS, CDR2 FQNEAQ. V lost 5 bases to trimming and J lost 5 bases; unmatched junction nucleotides: 15.

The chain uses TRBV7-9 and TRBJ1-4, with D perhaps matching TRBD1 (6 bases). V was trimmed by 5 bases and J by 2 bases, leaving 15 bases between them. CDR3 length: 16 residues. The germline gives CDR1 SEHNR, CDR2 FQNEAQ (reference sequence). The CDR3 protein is CASSPGGHSTNEKLFF. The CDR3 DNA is TGTGCCAGCAGCCCCGGGGGACATTCGACTAATGAAAAACTGTTTTTT.

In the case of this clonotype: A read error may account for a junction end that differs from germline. This CDR3 reads CDSSLAQDSGYEQYF. The CDR3 bases are TGTGACAGCAGCTTAGCGCAGGACAGCGGTTACGAGCAGTACTTC. The chain joins TRBV7-2 to TRBJ2-7, with D possibly being TRBD1 (6 bases). The CDR3 runs 15 residues. Germline CDR1 is SGHTA and CDR2 is FQGNSA.

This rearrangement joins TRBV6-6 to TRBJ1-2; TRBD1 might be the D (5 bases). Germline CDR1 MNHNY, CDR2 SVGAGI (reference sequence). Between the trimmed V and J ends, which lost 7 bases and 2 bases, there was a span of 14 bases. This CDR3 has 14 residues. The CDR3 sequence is CASTERAGNYGYTF. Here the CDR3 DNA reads TGTGCCAGCACCGAGAGGGCAGGGAACTATGGCTACACCTTC.

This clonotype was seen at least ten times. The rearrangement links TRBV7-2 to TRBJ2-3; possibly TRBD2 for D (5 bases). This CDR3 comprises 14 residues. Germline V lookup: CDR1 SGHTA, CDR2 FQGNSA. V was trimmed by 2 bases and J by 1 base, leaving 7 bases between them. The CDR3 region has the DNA TGTGCCAGCAGCTTAACGGAGGGCACAGATACGCAGTATTTT. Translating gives CASSLTEGTDTQYF.

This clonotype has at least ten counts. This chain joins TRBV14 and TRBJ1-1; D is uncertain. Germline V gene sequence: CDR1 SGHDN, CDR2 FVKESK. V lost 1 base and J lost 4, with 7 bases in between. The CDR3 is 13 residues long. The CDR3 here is CASSQVQGTEAFF. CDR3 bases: TGTGCCAGCAGCCAAGTACAAGGCACTGAAGCTTTCTTT.

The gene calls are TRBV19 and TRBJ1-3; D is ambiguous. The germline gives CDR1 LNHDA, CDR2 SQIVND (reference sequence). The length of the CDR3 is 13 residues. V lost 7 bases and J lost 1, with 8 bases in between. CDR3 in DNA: TGTGCCAGTAACCGGGGTTCTGGAAACACCATATATTTT. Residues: CASNRGSGNTIYF.